Below are 32 T cell receptor beta chains sequenced from a single sample in a study of T cell clonotyping in hematopoietic cell transplantation. Data came from immunoSEQ multiplex PCR; TCRdb stores just in-frame clones and leaves some out. The table lists approximately 50,000 clones, 85% to 90% of them singletons. Time point indicated: recipient sample about 28 days before transplant, after cytoreduction. This specimen was peripheral blood mononuclear cells, taken before stem cell transplant. The receptors here all came from a man aged 55 to 70 with biphenotypic leukemia. Some clones in this sample may be carry-over from other donors' samples.

The V and J genes are TRBV7-6 and TRBJ1-1; D unclear. The CDR3 consists of 12 residues. Trimming stripped 3 bases from V and 3 bases from J, with 5 bases between. Germline lookup yields CDR1 SGHVS and CDR2 FNYEAQ. The CDR3 DNA reads TGTGCCAGCAGCTTGAGGGACACTGAAGCTTTCTTT. This sequence encodes CASSLRDTEAFF.

This sequence joins TRBV27 and TRBJ2-7; 9 bases are shared with TRBD2. The junction had 12 bases not matched to a gene; V was cut back by 4 bases and J by 5 bases. Germline values: CDR1 MNHEY, CDR2 SMNVEV (reference sequence). The CDR3 loop spans 16 amino acids. CDR3 in amino acids: CASSSQPGLAPNEQYF. In nucleotides, the CDR3 is TGTGCCAGCAGTTCCCAGCCGGGACTAGCTCCAAACGAGCAGTACTTC.

This chain links TRBV28 with TRBJ1-1; perhaps TRBD1 as D (5 bases). In germline, CDR1 is MDHEN, CDR2 SYDVKM. V dropped 4 bases and J dropped 2 bases, with 14 bases sitting between them. The CDR3 loop spans 15 amino acids. CDR3 nucleotides: TGTGCCAGCAGTTCCGCTGACAGCCATAACACTGAAGCTTTCTTT. Translation gives CASSSADSHNTEAFF.

The V and J genes are TRBV7-9 and TRBJ2-1, with a tentative D call TRBD1 (5 bases). Trimming took off 8 bases at V and 9 bases at J, with 17 bases between the two ends. The CDR3 is made up of 13 amino acids. Germline V CDR1 and CDR2: SEHNR, FQNEAQ (reference sequence). Here the CDR3 reads CASVTPSRGEQFF. CDR3 sequence (DNA): TGTGCCAGCGTGACCCCTTCTAGGGGTGAGCAGTTCTTC.

With regard to this clone: This CDR3 is also generated by other DNA sequences in the sample. The chain carries TRBV30 and TRBJ1-2; D is undetermined. The germline V and J ends were trimmed by 5 bases and 4 bases, with 8 bases remaining between them. The CDR3 consists of 11 residues. The germline CDR1 and CDR2 sequences are GTSNPN and SVGIG (reference sequence). CDR3 in amino acids: CAWGSSYGYTF. For the CDR3, the DNA is TGTGCCTGGGGCTCCTCCTATGGCTACACCTTC. Combining the CDR3 with reference TRBV30 and TRBJ1-2 gives the whole variable domain SQTIHQWPATLVQPVGSPLSLECTVEGTSNPNLYWYRQAAGRGLQLLFYSVGIGQISSEVPQNLSASRPQDRQFILSSKKLLLSDSGFYLCAWGSSYGYTFGSGTRLTVV.

The chain carries TRBV7-8 and TRBJ1-1; TRBD1 might be the D (6 bases). V lost 1 base, J lost 3 bases, and 15 bases lay in between. CDR3 length equals 16 residues. CDR1 SGHVS and CDR2 FQNEAQ come from the germline V gene. The CDR3 loop is CASSLGGAGGHTEAFF. The CDR3, as DNA: TGTGCCAGCAGCTTAGGCGGTGCCGGGGGCCACACTGAAGCTTTCTTT.

The chain is built from TRBV30 and TRBJ1-1, with a possible D match to TRBD1 (6 bases). Germline CDR1 reads GTSNPN; CDR2 reads SVGIG (reference sequence). The length of the CDR3 is 13 residues. Trimming stripped 2 bases from V and 4 bases from J, with 11 bases between. CDR3 coding DNA: TGTGCCTGGAGTAGCGGCAGGGGCACTGAAGCTTTCTTT. Residues: CAWSSGRGTEAFF.

The chain links TRBV4-3 to TRBJ1-5, with D perhaps TRBD1 (5 bases). The CDR3 consists of 15 residues. Germline V gene lookup returns CDR1 LGHNA and CDR2 YSLEER. V lost 0 bases to trimming and J lost 4 bases, with 10 bases between them. CDR3 nucleotide sequence: TGCGCCAGCAGCCAAGATACAGACAGAAATCAGCCCCAGCATTTT. It encodes CASSQDTDRNQPQHF.

The rearrangement uses TRBV6-5 and TRBJ1-2, with D possibly TRBD1 on 5 matching bases. Trimming cost V 5 bases and J 1 base, with 14 bases left between them. The CDR3 is made up of 15 amino acids. Germline V lookup: CDR1 MNHEY, CDR2 SVGAGI. The CDR3, as DNA: TGTGCCAGCAGTACAGATGACAGTCTTAACTATGGCTACACCTTC. Amino acid sequence: CASSTDDSLNYGYTF.

This chain uses TRBV28 with TRBJ1-2, with a possible D match to TRBD1 (5 bases). Trimming took off 5 bases at V and 7 bases at J, with 11 bases between the two ends. The length of the CDR3 is 12 residues. CDR1 and CDR2 (germline): MDHEN, SYDVKM. CDR3 sequence reads: CASSRGLGGYTF. The CDR3 nucleotides read TGTGCCAGCAGTCGGGGGTTGGGTGGCTACACCTTC.

This clone was detected only a few times. The V gene is TRBV30, the J gene TRBJ1-2; D gene unclear. The V gene's germline CDR1 is GTSNPN and CDR2 SVGIG (reference sequence). V dropped 0 bases and J dropped 2 bases, with 7 bases sitting between them. The CDR3 is 13 residues long. CDR3 coding DNA: TGTGCCTGGAGTGTACAGCCGAACTATGGCTACACCTTC. Its protein product is CAWSVQPNYGYTF.

J is TRBJ2-7 and V is TRBV10-1; D tentatively fits TRBD1 or TRBD2 (5 bases each). The CDR3 spans 13 residues. The germline V gene has CDR1 WNHNN and CDR2 SYGVQD (reference sequence). Between the trimmed V and J ends, which lost 5 bases and 8 bases, there was a span of 16 bases. The CDR3 coding sequence is TGCGCCAGCAGTCCTCGGGACGTGACAAAGCAGTACTTC. It translates to CASSPRDVTKQYF.

This clone was seen only a few times. The genes are TRBV30 and TRBJ1-5; 8 positions match TRBD1. The germline CDR1 and CDR2 sequences are GTSNPN and SVGIG (reference sequence). CDR3 length equals 13 residues. Losses at the gene ends were 5 bases for V and 2 bases for J; bases not matched to a gene: 2. CDR3 in amino acids: CAWGQGGNQPQHF. The CDR3 nucleotides are TGTGCCTGGGGACAGGGTGGCAATCAGCCCCAGCATTTT.

The table lists this clone with a few counts. V gene TRBV11-1 combines with J gene TRBJ2-3, with 10 bases matching TRBD2. Per germline, CDR1 SGHAT and CDR2 FQDESV (reference sequence). The V and J ends lost 6 bases and 2 bases, in that order; junction bases with no gene match: 8. The CDR3 spans 16 residues. CDR3 sequence (DNA): TGTGCCAGCAGTCTCGCCGGGACTAGCGTCACAGATACGCAGTATTTT. Its protein is CASSLAGTSVTDTQYF. Full variable domain (outside the CDR3, taken from reference TRBV11-1 and TRBJ2-3): EAEVAQSPRYKITEKSQAVAFWCDPISGHATLYWYRQILGQGPELLVQFQDESVVDDSQLPKDRFSAERLKGVDSTLKIQPAELGDSAMYLCASSLAGTSVTDTQYFGPGTRLTVL.

This CDR3 is CASKPQGQSSYEQYF. The CDR3 coding sequence is TGTGCCAGCAAGCCACAGGGTCAGAGCTCCTACGAGCAGTACTTC. J is TRBJ2-7 and V is TRBV6-1, with D possibly being TRBD1 (6 bases). Trimming took off 7 bases at V and 0 bases at J, with 16 bases between the two ends. CDR1 MNHNS and CDR2 SASEGT come from the germline V gene. The CDR3 covers 15 residues.

J is TRBJ1-1 and V is TRBV27; D unresolved. CDR3 length: 13 amino acids. The V gene lost 4 bases and the J gene lost 1 base, with 7 bases spanning the gap. The germline CDR1 and CDR2 sequences are MNHEY and SMNVEV (reference sequence). CDR3 region: CASSSYQNTEAFF. The CDR3 nucleotides read TGTGCCAGCAGTTCTTACCAGAACACTGAAGCTTTCTTT.

The chain couples TRBV5-1 to TRBJ2-7; D perhaps matches TRBD1 (5 bases). CDR1 and CDR2 from the germline V gene are SGHRS and YFSETQ. Trimming left V 6 bases short and J 1 base short, with 17 bases between. The CDR3 covers 15 residues. CDR3 region: CASNPGGQGSYEQYF. CDR3 bases: TGCGCCAGCAACCCTGGCGGTCAGGGTTCCTACGAGCAGTACTTC.

The chain carries TRBV29-1 and TRBJ1-1; D gene uncertain. CDR1 SQVTM and CDR2 ANQGSEA come from the germline V gene. Trimming pared 4 bases from V and 4 bases from J, leaving 19 bases between. The CDR3 has 15 residues. The CDR3, as DNA: TGCAGCGTTGCCCTCCTCGGTGACCACCTCACTGAAGCTTTCTTT. Its protein is CSVALLGDHLTEAFF.

This chain connects TRBV7-2 to TRBJ2-1; D not resolved. In germline, CDR1 is SGHTA, CDR2 FQGNSA. The CDR3 consists of 14 residues. V was trimmed by 1 base and J by 6 bases, leaving 10 bases between them. CDR3 residues: CASSLGLDSNEQFF. The CDR3 DNA sequence: TGTGCCAGCAGCTTAGGGCTAGACTCCAATGAGCAGTTCTTC.

The chain couples TRBV5-1 to TRBJ1-1, with 9 nucleotides matching TRBD1. V lost 4 bases to trimming and J lost 8 bases; unmatched junction nucleotides: 9. CDR3 size: 14 residues. The germline V gene encodes CDR1 SGHRS and CDR2 YFSETQ. The CDR3 DNA sequence: TGCGCCAGCAGCCTGGGACAGGGAGGCACAGAAGCTTTCTTT. Protein product: CASSLGQGGTEAFF.

The chain combines TRBV29-1 with TRBJ2-3; tentatively, D is TRBD2 (6 bases). The CDR3 contains 14 residues. The ends were cut back, 5 bases at V and 4 bases at J, with 16 bases in the middle. The V gene's germline CDR1 is SQVTM and CDR2 ANQGSEA. The CDR3 DNA sequence: TGCAGCGTTAGGGGACTTTTTACCGCAGATACGCAGTATTTT. It translates to CSVRGLFTADTQYF.

CDR3 DNA sequence: TGTGCCAGCAGTACACTAGCTGCCAGAGATACGCAGTATTTT. Residues: CASSTLAARDTQYF. The genes are TRBV6-5 and TRBJ2-3; a weak D match, TRBD2 (6 bases). The V end was cut by 5 bases, the J end by 5 bases, with 14 bases between. This CDR3 spans 14 amino acids. Per germline, CDR1 MNHEY and CDR2 SVGAGI.

This chain joins TRBV2 and TRBJ2-7; TRBD1 might be the D (6 bases). Germline CDR1 and CDR2: SNHLY and FYNNEI. V shed 2 bases and J shed 6 bases, with 11 bases lying between them. The CDR3 is made up of 13 amino acids. This chain's CDR3 is CASSETGWGEQYF. CDR3 sequence (DNA): TGTGCCAGCAGTGAAACAGGGTGGGGCGAGCAGTACTTC.

The chain is built from TRBV5-4 and TRBJ2-7; 7 bases agree with TRBD2. The germline V gene encodes CDR1 SGHNT and CDR2 YYREEE (reference sequence). V trimming: 1 base; J trimming: 4 bases; junction bases outside the gene matches: 8. The CDR3 covers 15 residues. The chain's CDR3 is CASSLLSSGRYEQYF. CDR3 bases: TGTGCCAGCAGCTTGTTGTCTAGCGGACGATACGAGCAGTACTTC. The full variable domain, its missing parts supplied by reference TRBV5-4 and TRBJ2-7, is ETGVTQSPTHLIKTRGQQVTLRCSSQSGHNTVSWYQQALGQGPQFIFQYYREEENGRGNFPPRFSGLQFPNYSSELNVNALELDDSALYLCASSLLSSGRYEQYFGPGTRLTVT.

The gene calls are TRBV7-2 and TRBJ2-5, with 10 positions matching TRBD2. J lost 5 bases, V lost 5 bases, and 5 bases had no gene match. This CDR3 region has 14 residues. Germline loops: CDR1 SGHTA, CDR2 FQGNSA. The CDR3 spells CASSVTSGIETQYF. The CDR3 nucleotides are TGTGCCAGCAGCGTCACTAGCGGGATTGAGACCCAGTACTTC. The variable domain in full, with the rest retrieved from reference TRBV7-2 and TRBJ2-5, is GAGVSQSPSNKVTEKGKDVELRCDPISGHTALYWYRQSLGQGLEFLIYFQGNSAPDKSGLPSDRFSAERTGGSVSTLTIQRTQQEDSAVYLCASSVTSGIETQYFGPGTRLLVL.

The V call is TRBV30, the J call TRBJ1-1, with TRBD1 matching over 8 bases. The CDR3 has 13 amino acids. Germline-derived CDR1 and CDR2 are GTSNPN and SVGIG (reference sequence). V lost 0 bases, J lost 3 bases, and 0 bases stayed unmatched. The CDR3 protein is CAWSVQGDTEAFF. The CDR3 region has the DNA TGTGCCTGGAGTGTACAGGGGGACACTGAAGCTTTCTTT.

J is TRBJ1-5 and V is TRBV6-6; the D gene is possibly TRBD1 (5 bases). With 4 bases removed from V and 8 bases from J, the gap between germline ends came to 9 bases. Germline CDR1 is MNHNY and CDR2 is SVGAGI (reference sequence). This CDR3 is 12 amino acids long. The DNA for the CDR3 is TGTGCCAGCAGTTCCCTGGGGGAGCCCCAGCATTTT. Translating gives CASSSLGEPQHF.

V usage is TRBV28 and J usage is TRBJ2-5; D gene uncertain. The CDR3 consists of 13 residues. V was clipped by 3 bases and J by 7 bases, with 12 bases between them. Germline CDR1 reads MDHEN; CDR2 reads SYDVKM. The CDR3 nucleotides are TGTGCCAGCAGTTTCTCTAGAGTCGGGACCCAGTACTTC. This sequence encodes CASSFSRVGTQYF.

The rearrangement uses TRBV4-3 and TRBJ1-2; D is undetermined. V lost 3 bases and J 3 bases, leaving 8 bases between the germline ends. This CDR3 has 13 amino acids. Germline V gives CDR1 LGHNA, CDR2 YSLEER. CDR3: CASSHRGDYGYTF. The CDR3 DNA is TGCGCCAGCAGCCACCGGGGTGACTATGGCTACACCTTC.

The chain uses TRBV19 and TRBJ2-7, with 8 bases aligning to TRBD1. The CDR3 runs to 15 residues. Germline V gene data show CDR1 as LNHDA and CDR2 as SQIVND (reference sequence). The trim removed 4 bases at V and 2 bases at J, leaving 7 bases unmatched. CDR3 region: CASSTTGVGTYEQYF. For the CDR3, the DNA is TGTGCCAGTAGTACGACAGGGGTTGGAACCTACGAGCAGTACTTC.

By sample share, this clone is medium-sized. This chain uses TRBV19 with TRBJ1-5; D might be TRBD1 (6 bases). The CDR3 covers 14 residues. V shed 6 bases and J shed 6 bases, with 15 bases lying between them. CDR1 LNHDA and CDR2 SQIVND come from the germline V gene (reference sequence). This CDR3 is CASREEGGSQPQHF. The CDR3 nucleotides read TGTGCCAGTAGGGAAGAAGGGGGATCTCAGCCCCAGCATTTT.

J is TRBJ1-2 and V is TRBV30; 7 bases are a match to TRBD1. V shed 5 bases and J 6 bases; nucleotides not matched to a gene: 9. The CDR3 consists of 13 residues. Germline CDR1 is GTSNPN and CDR2 is SVGIG (reference sequence). The CDR3 region is CAWVNRGDHGYTF. The CDR3 nucleotides read TGTGCCTGGGTAAACAGGGGTGATCATGGCTACACCTTC.